Listed below are T cell receptor beta chains from one sample, sequenced in a study of blood T cell repertoires in COVID-19. Measured with immunoSEQ multiplex PCR; TCRdb has only the in-frame clones, and not every one. The data hold 50,000 to 70,000 clones, with roughly 86% observed a single time. Sequenced material: peripheral blood. These receptors originate from a man aged 60-69 years with active or convalescent COVID-19. The CDR3 runs from the conserved cysteine through the conserved F or W. The D gene is left open where the match is weak. Some rows mark clone size as missing; the rest say once, few, many or name a class of expanded clone.

length: 15
size: -
V: TRBV19
J: TRBJ1-2
D: -
DNA: TGTGCCAGTAGTGTGACAGGACTCGCTAACTATGGCTACACCTTC
CDR3: CASSVTGLANYGYTF

length: 14
size: -
V: TRBV14
J: TRBJ2-5
D: -
DNA: TGTGCCAGCAGCCAATCCTCCAGCCAAGAGACCCAGTACTTC
CDR3: CASSQSSSQETQYF

length: 15
size: -
V: TRBV20-1
J: TRBJ2-5
D: TRBD2
DNA: TGCAGTGCTAGTAGGGACTGGCGGGAGGGGGAGACCCAGTACTTC
CDR3: CSASRDWREGETQYF

length: 12
size: once
V: TRBV12-3/TRBV12-4
J: TRBJ2-7
D: -
DNA: TGTGCCAGCAGTTTTTCCACTACCGAGCAGTACTTC
CDR3: CASSFSTTEQYF

length: 13
size: -
V: TRBV5-1
J: TRBJ1-2
D: -
DNA: TGCGCCAGCAGCTTATCGGTTAACTATGGCTACACCTTC
CDR3: CASSLSVNYGYTF

length: 14
size: -
V: TRBV28
J: TRBJ2-7
D: TRBD1
DNA: TGTGCCAGCAGCCGGGACAGGGTGCTTAGGGAGCAGTACTTC
CDR3: CASSRDRVLREQYF

length: 15
size: once
V: TRBV29-1
J: TRBJ2-3
D: -
DNA: TGCAGCGTTGACGCTTCCGAGACTAGCACAGATACGCAGTATTTT
CDR3: CSVDASETSTDTQYF

length: 14
size: once
V: TRBV5-5
J: TRBJ2-7
D: TRBD1
DNA: TGTGCCAGCAGCTTGGCGGACAGGGTCTACGAGCAGTACTTC
CDR3: CASSLADRVYEQYF

length: 12
size: -
V: TRBV5-1
J: TRBJ1-1
D: -
DNA: TGCGCCAGCAGCGTCCCCGGGGAGGAAGCTTTCTTT
CDR3: CASSVPGEEAFF

length: 15
size: -
V: TRBV7-3
J: TRBJ1-1
D: -
DNA: TGTGCCAGCAGCTTAAATCCCGACAGTTACACTGAAGCTTTCTTT
CDR3: CASSLNPDSYTEAFF

length: 14
size: -
V: TRBV4-3
J: TRBJ1-2
D: TRBD1
DNA: TGCGCCAGCAGCCAAGGTACAGGGGTTGGAGGCTACACCTTC
CDR3: CASSQGTGVGGYTF

length: 10
size: -
V: TRBV4-2
J: TRBJ2-5
D: -
DNA: TGTGCCAGCACCCGACTGGCCCAGTACTTC
CDR3: CASTRLAQYF

length: 17
size: -
V: TRBV7-2
J: TRBJ1-3
D: -
DNA: TGTGCCAGCAGCTTAGTCTTAATCGAGTTTTCAGGAAACACCATATATTTT
CDR3: CASSLVLIEFSGNTIYF

length: 13
size: -
V: TRBV5-1
J: TRBJ2-7
D: -
DNA: TGCGCCAGCAGTTTGGTCCGCTCCTACGAGCAGTACTTC
CDR3: CASSLVRSYEQYF

length: 14
size: -
V: TRBV19
J: TRBJ2-7
D: -
DNA: TGTGCCAGTAAGGACGGGATATCGACCTACGAGCAGTACTTC
CDR3: CASKDGISTYEQYF

length: 13
size: -
V: TRBV7-2
J: TRBJ2-1
D: -
DNA: TGTGCCAGCAGCCCCCGTCCGGGACTCGAGCAGTTCTTC
CDR3: CASSPRPGLEQFF

length: 16
size: -
V: TRBV12-5
J: TRBJ2-3
D: TRBD1
DNA: TGTGCTAGTGGCCTGGGACAGGGGTTGGGCACAGATACGCAGTATTTT
CDR3: CASGLGQGLGTDTQYF

length: 13
size: -
V: TRBV7-3
J: TRBJ1-1
D: -
DNA: TGTGCCAGCAGCTTAACGGGGGGCACTGAAGCTTTCTTT
CDR3: CASSLTGGTEAFF

length: 14
size: few
V: TRBV19
J: TRBJ1-1
D: -
DNA: TGTGCCAGTAGTATCGACAGGAGGAACACTGAAGCTTTCTTT
CDR3: CASSIDRRNTEAFF

length: 13
size: -
V: TRBV5-8
J: TRBJ1-1
D: TRBD1
DNA: TGTGCCAGCAGCTTCTCTGGGACAGGGGAAGCTTTCTTT
CDR3: CASSFSGTGEAFF